This paragraph reports one T cell receptor (beta chain). The source of the sample is a study of blood T cell repertoires in COVID-19. About the research overall: T cells, B-cell-depleted T cells, or PBMCs supplied cDNA or gDNA.

The assay was immunoSEQ multiplex PCR, and TCRdb's table has in-frame clones only and misses some. In the table there are under 130,000 clones, around 83% of which are singletons. V lost 3 bases to trimming and J lost 8 bases, with 10 bases between them. Germline lookup yields CDR1 MDHEN and CDR2 SYDVKM. The CDR3 has 12 residues. V usage is TRBV28 and J usage is TRBJ1-2; D unresolved. The specimen sequenced was peripheral blood. The receptor was derived from a human donor in a cohort sampled during active COVID-19. CDR3 loop: CASSFPPSGYTF. In nucleotides, the CDR3 is TGTGCCAGCAGTTTTCCCCCTTCGGGCTACACCTTC.